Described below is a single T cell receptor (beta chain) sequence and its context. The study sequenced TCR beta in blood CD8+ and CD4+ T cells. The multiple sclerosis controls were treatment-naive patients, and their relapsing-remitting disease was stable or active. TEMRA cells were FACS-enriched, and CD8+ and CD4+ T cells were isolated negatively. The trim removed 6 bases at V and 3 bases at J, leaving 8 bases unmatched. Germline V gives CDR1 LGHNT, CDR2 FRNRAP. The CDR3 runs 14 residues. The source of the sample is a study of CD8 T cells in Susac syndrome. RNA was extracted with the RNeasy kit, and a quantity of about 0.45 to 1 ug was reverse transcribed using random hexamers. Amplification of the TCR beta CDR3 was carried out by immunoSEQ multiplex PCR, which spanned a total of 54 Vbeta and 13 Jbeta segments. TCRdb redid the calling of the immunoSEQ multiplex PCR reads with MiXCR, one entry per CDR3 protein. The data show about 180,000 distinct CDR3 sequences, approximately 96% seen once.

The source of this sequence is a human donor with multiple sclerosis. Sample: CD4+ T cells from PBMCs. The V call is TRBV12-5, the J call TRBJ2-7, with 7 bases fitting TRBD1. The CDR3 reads CASGRGQVDYEQYF. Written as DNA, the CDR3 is TGTGCTAGTGGCCGAGGACAGGTCGACTACGAGCAGTACTTC. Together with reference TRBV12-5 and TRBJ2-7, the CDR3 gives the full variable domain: DARVTQTPRHKVTEMGQEVTMRCQPILGHNTVFWYRQTMMQGLELLAYFRNRAPLDDSGMPKDRFSAEMPDATLATLKIQPSEPRDSAVYFCASGRGQVDYEQYFGPGTRLTVT.